These 24 T cell receptor beta chains originate from one sample sequenced in a study of patients and donors after allogeneic stem cell transplantation. TCRdb fed the RT-PCR reads into MiXCR, producing one record per CDR3 protein. In the table there are roughly 960,000 distinct CDR3 sequences, about 20% of which are singletons. The specimen was blood, either unsorted or a sorted T cell fraction (not recorded which). These receptors all stem from a human donor who was either an allogeneic HSCT recipient or a stem cell or donor lymphocyte infusion donor (not recorded which). It is not recorded whose cells these are; they may come from a transplant donor.

This clonotype was detected only a few times. The J gene is TRBJ2-1, the V gene TRBV12-3 or TRBV12-4; 9 bases align to TRBD2. V shed 8 bases, J shed 6 bases, and the junction held 14 bases outside the gene matches. The CDR3 has 16 residues. CDR3 residues: CASGPRRREGRNEQFF. For the CDR3, the DNA is TGTGCCAGCGGACCTCGACGGCGGGAGGGCCGCAATGAGCAGTTCTTC.

Only a few counts were recorded for this clonotype. V is TRBV6-5 and J is TRBJ1-1, with D possibly TRBD1 on 5 matching bases. Germline-derived CDR1 and CDR2 are MNHEY and SVGAGI. Deletions cut 0 bases from V and 3 bases from J, with 11 bases between. The CDR3 has 15 amino acids. In nucleotides, the CDR3 is TGTGCCAGCAGTTACTCGGGGCCGGGGTACACTGAAGCTTTCTTT. This sequence encodes CASSYSGPGYTEAFF.

The CDR3 region has the DNA TGTGCCAGCAGTGCATGGATGAACACTGAAGCTTTCTTT. This gives the protein CASSAWMNTEAFF. The chain links TRBV6-1 to TRBJ1-1; D is unresolved. V was cut by 4 bases and J by 0 bases, with 6 bases left in between. The CDR3 has 13 amino acids. CDR1 MNHNS and CDR2 SASEGT come from the germline V gene.

The sample holds a few counts of this clonotype. The chain uses TRBV28 and TRBJ2-4, with 8 bases lining up with TRBD1. This CDR3 contains 15 residues. In germline, CDR1 is MDHEN, CDR2 SYDVKM. Trimming took 4 bases from V and 8 from J; bases not matched to a gene: 10. CDR3 coding DNA: TGTGCCAGCAGTTCTCCCCGACAGGGGTTGGACATTCAGTACTTC. It specifies CASSSPRQGLDIQYF. The full variable domain, in which reference TRBV28 and TRBJ2-4 provide the parts outside the CDR3, is DVKVTQSSRYLVKRTGEKVFLECVQDMDHENMFWYRQDPGLGLRLIYFSYDVKMKEKGDIPEGYSVSREKKERFSLILESASTNQTSMYLCASSSPRQGLDIQYFGAGTRLSVL.

The gene calls are TRBV5-1 and TRBJ2-1; 9 bases fit TRBD2. Germline CDR1 and CDR2: SGHRS and YFSETQ. The trim removed 0 bases at V and 6 bases at J, leaving 4 bases unmatched. CDR3 size: 15 residues. The CDR3 is CASSLGGGAINEQFF. For the CDR3, the DNA is TGCGCCAGCAGCTTGGGCGGGGGGGCAATCAATGAGCAGTTCTTC.

The rearrangement joins TRBV20-1 to TRBJ2-7; 7 positions match TRBD1. V trimming: 0 bases; J trimming: 7 bases; junction bases outside the gene matches: 9. The CDR3 has 14 residues. The V gene's germline CDR1 is DFQATT and CDR2 SNEGSKA (reference sequence). CDR3 protein: CSARDRQGAREQYF. In nucleotides, the CDR3 is TGCAGTGCTAGAGATAGACAGGGCGCACGGGAGCAGTACTTC.

In this sample, this clonotype turned up a few times. The CDR3 nucleotides read TGCGCCAGCAGCCCCGGCCCGACAGATACGCAGTATTTT. Protein: CASSPGPTDTQYF. V usage is TRBV5-1 and J usage is TRBJ2-3; D not certain. V gave up 4 bases and J gave up 3 bases, with 9 bases separating them. The CDR3 totals 13 residues. Germline CDR1 is SGHRS and CDR2 is YFSETQ.

The chain links TRBV7-9 to TRBJ2-5; the D is unclear. The CDR3 consists of 13 residues. Per germline, CDR1 SEHNR and CDR2 FQNEAQ (reference sequence). The V and J ends lost 3 bases and 3 bases respectively, with 8 bases between them. The DNA of the CDR3 is TGTGCCAGCAGCTTGAAAACTAAAGAGACCCAGTACTTC. Protein: CASSLKTKETQYF.

V gene TRBV4-3 combines with J gene TRBJ2-7, with D possibly called TRBD1 or TRBD2 (5 bases each). V was cut by 0 bases and J by 0 bases, with 15 bases left in between. Germline CDR1 reads LGHNA; CDR2 reads YSLEER. CDR3 length: 17 residues. CDR3 protein: CASSQDIGTLSSYEQYF. The DNA of the CDR3 is TGCGCCAGCAGCCAAGATATTGGGACCCTCAGCTCCTACGAGCAGTACTTC.

In its sample, this clonotype was seen a few times. J is TRBJ2-1 and V is TRBV6-5; 7 bases map to TRBD2. J was trimmed by 5 bases and V by 3 bases; bases with no gene match: 7. The CDR3 runs 15 residues. The germline V gene has CDR1 MNHEY and CDR2 SVGAGI. The CDR3 sequence: CASSYIGLVDNEQFF. CDR3 in DNA: TGTGCCAGCAGTTATATCGGACTAGTCGACAATGAGCAGTTCTTC.

The chain recombines TRBV20-1 with TRBJ2-3, with a weak D call TRBD2 (6 bases). The CDR3 is made up of 13 amino acids. V lost 3 bases and J lost 2, with 9 bases in between. Per germline, CDR1 DFQATT and CDR2 SNEGSKA (reference sequence). The CDR3 is CSASGSYTDTQYF. CDR3 sequence (DNA): TGCAGTGCTAGCGGGAGCTACACAGATACGCAGTATTTT.

The V and J genes are TRBV7-8 and TRBJ1-4; the D gene is possibly TRBD1 (5 bases). Trimming shortened V by 5 bases and J by 7 bases, and 17 bases separated the two germline ends. CDR3 size: 15 residues. Germline CDR1 reads SGHVS; CDR2 reads FQNEAQ. The CDR3 protein is CASSPTGRGSEKLFF. For the CDR3, the DNA is TGTGCCAGCAGCCCAACGGGGAGGGGTAGTGAAAAACTGTTTTTT.

This clonotype was detected only a few times. CDR3 loop: CASSPTSGQSSYEQYF. DNA of the CDR3: TGTGCCAGCAGTCCGACTAGCGGGCAGAGCTCCTACGAGCAGTACTTC. This rearrangement joins TRBV7-2 to TRBJ2-7; 10 bases fit TRBD2. Germline trimming cut 6 bases from V and 0 bases from J; bases unmatched to any gene: 8. Germline V gene data show CDR1 as SGHTA and CDR2 as FQGNSA. The CDR3 is made up of 16 amino acids.

This clonotype was counted ten times or more. This chain uses TRBV12-3 or TRBV12-4 with TRBJ2-7; tentatively, D is TRBD1 (6 bases). This CDR3 contains 12 residues. V was shortened by 10 bases and J by 5 bases, with 15 bases between the two germline ends. CDR3 nucleotide sequence: TGTGCCACCAGCACAGGGTTAAACGAGCAGTACTTC. Its protein is CATSTGLNEQYF.

The chain combines TRBV20-1 with TRBJ2-2; no definite D call. V gave up 0 bases and J gave up 4 bases, with 12 bases separating them. CDR3 length: 15 residues. Germline V CDR1 and CDR2: DFQATT, SNEGSKA (reference sequence). The DNA for the CDR3 is TGCAGTGCTAGAGATCGAGAGCGAGGCACCGGGGAGCTGTTTTTT. This sequence encodes CSARDRERGTGELFF.

The genes are TRBV20-1 and TRBJ2-7; D is ambiguous. CDR1 and CDR2 from the germline V gene are DFQATT and SNEGSKA (reference sequence). This CDR3 is 13 amino acids long. V lost 6 bases and J lost 7, with 19 bases in between. CDR3 bases: TGCAGTGCGCGATCCGGGCCTCGGCAGGAGCAGTACTTC. Encoded protein: CSARSGPRQEQYF.

In its sample, this clonotype was seen many times. V gene TRBV5-1 combines with J gene TRBJ2-1; the match to TRBD2 covers 10 bases. V was clipped by 7 bases and J by 8 bases; unmatched bases: 6. Germline-derived CDR1 and CDR2 are SGHRS and YFSETQ. The CDR3 totals 13 residues. The CDR3 loop is CASGHSGGYEQFF. CDR3 nucleotide sequence: TGCGCCAGCGGCCATAGCGGGGGGTATGAGCAGTTCTTC.

This clonotype has a handful of counts. The J gene is TRBJ1-2, the V gene TRBV4-3, with unresolved D. Trimming took off 4 bases at V and 4 bases at J, with 25 bases between the two ends. The CDR3 runs to 18 residues. Germline CDR1 and CDR2: LGHNA and YSLEER. The CDR3 here is CASSLLPLTLSTPYGYTF. In nucleotides, the CDR3 is TGCGCCAGCAGCCTCCTTCCCTTGACCCTTTCTACTCCCTATGGCTACACCTTC.

V gene TRBV6-2 or TRBV6-3 combines with J gene TRBJ2-7, with 11 bases lining up with TRBD1. Germline CDR1 is MNHEY and CDR2 is SVGEGT. The CDR3 has 15 residues. J gave up 2 bases and V 5 bases, and 5 bases lay outside the gene matches. CDR3: CASSAPGQGAYEQYF. In DNA, the CDR3 is TGTGCCAGCAGTGCTCCGGGACAGGGGGCCTACGAGCAGTACTTC.

The rearrangement links TRBV7-8 to TRBJ1-1, with a weak D call TRBD1 (5 bases). Looked up from germline, CDR1 is SGHVS and CDR2 is FQNEAQ. The CDR3 is 13 residues long. V lost 5 bases, J lost 12 bases, and 19 bases lay in between. Here the CDR3 DNA reads TGTGCCAGCAGCCAAGAGGACGGGGGGAATCCTTTCTTT. Amino acids: CASSQEDGGNPFF.

This clonotype was seen more than once but under ten times. The chain links TRBV20-1 to TRBJ1-4; 8 bases are a match to TRBD1. Looked up from germline, CDR1 is DFQATT and CDR2 is SNEGSKA (reference sequence). The CDR3 is made up of 13 amino acids. The J segment lost 7 bases and the V segment lost 6 bases, leaving 7 bases of the junction unmatched. The CDR3 region is CSAQGAGAEKLFF. CDR3 coding DNA: TGCAGTGCGCAGGGGGCGGGAGCTGAAAAACTGTTTTTT.

This clonotype was detected many times. This rearrangement joins TRBV7-3 to TRBJ2-2; D is possibly TRBD1 or TRBD2 (6 bases each). The germline V gene encodes CDR1 SGHTA and CDR2 FQGTGA. This CDR3 region has 16 residues. Trimming cost V 5 bases and J 6 bases, with 19 bases left between them. CDR3 in amino acids: CASSPQSGGGPGELFF. In DNA, the CDR3 is TGTGCCAGCAGCCCACAAAGCGGAGGGGGTCCCGGGGAGCTGTTTTTT. Looking up the rest from reference TRBV7-3 and TRBJ2-2 gives the full variable domain: GAGVSQTPSNKVTEKGKYVELRCDPISGHTALYWYRQSLGQGPEFLIYFQGTGAADDSGLPNDRFFAVRPEGSVSTLKIQRTERGDSAVYLCASSPQSGGGPGELFFGEGSRLTVL.

This chain links TRBV5-1 with TRBJ2-5, with unresolved D. V lost 5 bases, J lost 1 base, and 12 bases lay in between. The CDR3 length is 14 residues. Germline loops: CDR1 SGHRS, CDR2 YFSETQ. CDR3 coding DNA: TGCGCCAGCAGGTTCGGCCAGATCCAAGAGACCCAGTACTTC. Its translation: CASRFGQIQETQYF.

The CDR3 nucleotides read TGTGCCAGCAGCATACTTTGGGGGGACAGGGAGAAATCTGGGGCCAACGTCCTGACTTTC. Protein sequence: CASSILWGDREKSGANVLTF. This sequence joins TRBV11-1 and TRBJ2-6, with TRBD1 matching over 9 bases. J gave up 1 base and V 5 bases, and 15 bases lay outside the gene matches. Per germline, CDR1 SGHAT and CDR2 FQDESV (reference sequence). CDR3 length: 20 residues.